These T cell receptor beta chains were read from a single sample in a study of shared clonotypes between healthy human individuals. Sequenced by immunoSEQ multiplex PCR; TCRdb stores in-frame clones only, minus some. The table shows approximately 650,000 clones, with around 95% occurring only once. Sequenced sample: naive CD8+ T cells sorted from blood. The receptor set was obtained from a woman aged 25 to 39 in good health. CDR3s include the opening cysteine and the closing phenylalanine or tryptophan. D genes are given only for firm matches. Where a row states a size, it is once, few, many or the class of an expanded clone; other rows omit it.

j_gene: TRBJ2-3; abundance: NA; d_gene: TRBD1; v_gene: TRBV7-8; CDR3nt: TGTGCCAGCAGCTTTAGCCCGGGACAGGGGCGGAATTTTCCCACAGATACGCAGTATTTT; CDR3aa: CASSFSPGQGRNFPTDTQYF
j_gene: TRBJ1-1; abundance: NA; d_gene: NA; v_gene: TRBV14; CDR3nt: TGTGCCAGCAGCCACGGAACTGAAGCTTTCTTT; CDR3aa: CASSHGTEAFF
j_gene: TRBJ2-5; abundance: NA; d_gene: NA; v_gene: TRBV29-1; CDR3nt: TGCAGCGTCACCCCGGGACAGCGGGTAGGAGAGACCCAGTACTTC; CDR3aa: CSVTPGQRVGETQYF
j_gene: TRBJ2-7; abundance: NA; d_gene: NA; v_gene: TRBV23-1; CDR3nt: TGCGCCAGCAGTCATTCCTACGAGCAGTACTTC; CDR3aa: CASSHSYEQYF
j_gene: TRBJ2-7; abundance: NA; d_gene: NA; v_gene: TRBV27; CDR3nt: TGTGCCAGCAGTTTATCTGAGGGGATCGACTACGAGCAGTACTTC; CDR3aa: CASSLSEGIDYEQYF
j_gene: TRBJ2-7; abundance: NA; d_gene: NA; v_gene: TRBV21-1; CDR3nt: TGTGCCAGCAGCAACCTAAGGGACAGGGCCCCCCACGAGCAGTACTTC; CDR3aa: CASSNLRDRAPHEQYF
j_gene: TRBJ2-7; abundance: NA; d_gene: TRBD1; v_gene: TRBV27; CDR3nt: TGTGCCAGCAGTTTGACAGGGGGAGGATCCTACGAGCAGTACTTC; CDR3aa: CASSLTGGGSYEQYF
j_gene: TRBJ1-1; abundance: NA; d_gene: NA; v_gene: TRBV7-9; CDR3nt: TGTGCCAGCAGCAAGCCCACAATTGAGTCTAACACTGAAGCTTTCTTT; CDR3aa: CASSKPTIESNTEAFF
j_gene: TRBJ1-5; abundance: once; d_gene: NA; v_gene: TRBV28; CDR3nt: TGTGCCAGCAGTTTTAGGCCGGGACGCTACTCCTATCAGCCCCAGCATTTT; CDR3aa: CASSFRPGRYSYQPQHF
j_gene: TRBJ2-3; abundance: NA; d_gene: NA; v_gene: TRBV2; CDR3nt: TGTGCCAGCAGTGACCTGACTACCACAGATACGCAGTATTTT; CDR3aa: CASSDLTTTDTQYF
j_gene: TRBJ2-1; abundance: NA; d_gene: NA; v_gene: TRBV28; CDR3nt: TGTGCCAGCAGTTGGGGGACCAGTCCATTAGAGCAGTTCTTC; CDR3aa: CASSWGTSPLEQFF
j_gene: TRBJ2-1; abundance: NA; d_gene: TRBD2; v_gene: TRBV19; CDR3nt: TGTGCCAGTAGTGTAGCGGGAGGTGACAATGAGCAGTTCTTC; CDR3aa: CASSVAGGDNEQFF
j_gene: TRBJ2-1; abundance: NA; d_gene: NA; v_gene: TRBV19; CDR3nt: TGTGCCAGTAGTTCTACTAGCAGGGGCAATGAGCAGTTCTTC; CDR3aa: CASSSTSRGNEQFF
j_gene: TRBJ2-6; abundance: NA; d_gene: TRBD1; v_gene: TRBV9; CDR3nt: TGTGCCAGCAGCGGGCGGACCGGGACAGGGACTGGGGCCAACGTCCTGACTTTC; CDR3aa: CASSGRTGTGTGANVLTF
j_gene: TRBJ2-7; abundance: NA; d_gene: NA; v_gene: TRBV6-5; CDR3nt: TGTGCCAGCAGAACTAAAGGGGATGAGCAGTACTTC; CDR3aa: CASRTKGDEQYF
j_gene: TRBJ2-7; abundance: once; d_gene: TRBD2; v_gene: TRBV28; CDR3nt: TGTGCCAGCAGTTTAGGGTATAGCGGGAGACCCTACGAGCAGTACTTC; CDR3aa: CASSLGYSGRPYEQYF
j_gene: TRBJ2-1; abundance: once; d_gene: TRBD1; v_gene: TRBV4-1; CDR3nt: TGCGCCAGCCGACCGGGACAGGGAGCATCTGAGCAGTTCTTC; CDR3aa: CASRPGQGASEQFF
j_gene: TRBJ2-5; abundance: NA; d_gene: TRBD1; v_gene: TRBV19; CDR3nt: TGTGCCACACCGGCCGGGACAGGGAAAGAGACCCAGTACTTC; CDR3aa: CATPAGTGKETQYF
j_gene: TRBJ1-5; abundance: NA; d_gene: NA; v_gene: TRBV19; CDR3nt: TGTGCCAGTAGCCTCACAGGGTTCAATCAGCCCCAGCATTTT; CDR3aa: CASSLTGFNQPQHF
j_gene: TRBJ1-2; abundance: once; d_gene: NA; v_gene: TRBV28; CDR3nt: TGTGCCAGCAGAACTTCCCTCAGGGGACGGGGGGTCGAGGGCTACACCTTC; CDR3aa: CASRTSLRGRGVEGYTF
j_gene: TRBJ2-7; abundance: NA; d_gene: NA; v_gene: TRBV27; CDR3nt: TGTGCCAGCGGTTTCACGGATTACGAGCAGTACTTC; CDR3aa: CASGFTDYEQYF
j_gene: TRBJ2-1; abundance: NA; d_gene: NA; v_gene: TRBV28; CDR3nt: TGTGCCAGCAGTTTTTTCGGCAGCACACAAAATGTGGGTGAGCAGTTCTTC; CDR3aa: CASSFFGSTQNVGEQFF
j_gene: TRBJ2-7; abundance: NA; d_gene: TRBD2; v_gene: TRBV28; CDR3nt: TGTGCCAGCAGTTTAGGGACTAGCTTCCACGAGCAGTACTTC; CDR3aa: CASSLGTSFHEQYF
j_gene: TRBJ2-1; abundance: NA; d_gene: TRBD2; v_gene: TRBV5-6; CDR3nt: TGTGCCAGCAGTTGGACTAGCGGAAACAATGAGCAGTTCTTC; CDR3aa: CASSWTSGNNEQFF
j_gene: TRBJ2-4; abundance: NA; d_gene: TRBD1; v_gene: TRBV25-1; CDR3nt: TGTGCCAGCAGTGCCTGGGACAGGGATTTGAAAAACATTCAGTACTTC; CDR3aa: CASSAWDRDLKNIQYF
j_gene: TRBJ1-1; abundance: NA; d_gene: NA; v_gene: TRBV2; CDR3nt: TGTGCCAGCAGTGTCTCGGGACCGAACACTGAAGCTTTCTTT; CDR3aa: CASSVSGPNTEAFF
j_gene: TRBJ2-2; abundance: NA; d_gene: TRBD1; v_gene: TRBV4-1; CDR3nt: TGCGCCAGCAGCTTACCCCCGGGACAGGGTTTGGACACCGGGGAGCTGTTTTTT; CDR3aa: CASSLPPGQGLDTGELFF
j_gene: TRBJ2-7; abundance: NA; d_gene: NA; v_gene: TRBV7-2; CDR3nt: TGTGCCAGCAGCTTAGGGGCTGGGAAAGGGGACATGGACGAGCAGTACTTC; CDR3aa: CASSLGAGKGDMDEQYF
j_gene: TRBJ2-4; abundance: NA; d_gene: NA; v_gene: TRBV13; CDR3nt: TGTGCCACCACCGTTGGCAAGGGCATTCAGTACTTC; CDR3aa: CATTVGKGIQYF
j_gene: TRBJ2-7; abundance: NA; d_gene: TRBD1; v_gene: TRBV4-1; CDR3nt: TGCGCCAGCAGCCAAGATGGACAGGGGTACCCCTACGAGCAGTACTTC; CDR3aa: CASSQDGQGYPYEQYF
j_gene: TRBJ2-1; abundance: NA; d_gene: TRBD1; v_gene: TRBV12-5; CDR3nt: TGTGCTAGTGGTTTGGTAGGGGGACAGGGGTTGGGTGAGCAGTTCTTC; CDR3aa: CASGLVGGQGLGEQFF
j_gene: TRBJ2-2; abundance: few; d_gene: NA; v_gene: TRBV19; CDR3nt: TGTGCCAGTAGTATATGGAAGGGGATGGGCGGGGAGCTGTTTTTT; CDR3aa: CASSIWKGMGGELFF
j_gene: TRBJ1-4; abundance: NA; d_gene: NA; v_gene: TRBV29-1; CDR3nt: TGCAGCGTTGTTTGGACGAATGTAAACCGGACTGGGGAACTGTTTTTT; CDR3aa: CSVVWTNVNRTGELFF
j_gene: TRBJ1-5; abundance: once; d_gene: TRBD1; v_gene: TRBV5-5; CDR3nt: TGTGCCAGCAGCCCGGGCGACAGGGGTGTAGCGGCCCAGCATTTT; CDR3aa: CASSPGDRGVAAQHF
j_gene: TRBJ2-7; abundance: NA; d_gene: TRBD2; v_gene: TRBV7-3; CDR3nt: TGTGCCAGCAGCTTACGAGGTGGGAGCGGGAGCACTTACGAGCAGTACTTC; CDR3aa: CASSLRGGSGSTYEQYF
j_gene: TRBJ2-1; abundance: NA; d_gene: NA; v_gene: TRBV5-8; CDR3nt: TGTGCCAGCAGCTTGTTCGCTAGTACTGAGCAGTTCTTC; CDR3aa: CASSLFASTEQFF
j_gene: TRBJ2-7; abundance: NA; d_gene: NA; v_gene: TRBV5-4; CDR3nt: TGTGCCAGCAGCTTGGGGGGGTTGGACGAGCAGTACTTC; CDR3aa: CASSLGGLDEQYF
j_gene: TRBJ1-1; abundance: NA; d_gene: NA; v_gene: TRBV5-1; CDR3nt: TGCGCCAGCAGCCCAGACAGGAGGAACACTGAAGCTTTCTTT; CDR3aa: CASSPDRRNTEAFF
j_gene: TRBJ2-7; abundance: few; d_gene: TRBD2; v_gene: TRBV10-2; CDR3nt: TGCGCCAGCAGTGAGTTTAATAGCGGGAGTAGGGAGCAGTACTTC; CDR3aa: CASSEFNSGSREQYF
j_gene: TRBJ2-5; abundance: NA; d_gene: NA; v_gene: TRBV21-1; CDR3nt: TGTGCCAGCAGCAAAGCGGGGACAGGGCCTCTAGAGACCCAGTACTTC; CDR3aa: CASSKAGTGPLETQYF
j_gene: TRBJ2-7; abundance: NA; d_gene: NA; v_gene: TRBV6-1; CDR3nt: TGTGCCAGCAGGTTGACAACCTACGAGCAGTACTTC; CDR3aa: CASRLTTYEQYF
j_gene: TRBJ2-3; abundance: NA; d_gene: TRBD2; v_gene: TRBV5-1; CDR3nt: TGCGCCAGCAGATCCACTAGCGGGCAAAATTGGGATACGCAGTATTTT; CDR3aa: CASRSTSGQNWDTQYF
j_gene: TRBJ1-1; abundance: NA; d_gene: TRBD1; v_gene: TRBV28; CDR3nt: TGTGCCAGCAGTTTTACAGGGGACACTGAAGCTTTCTTT; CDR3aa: CASSFTGDTEAFF
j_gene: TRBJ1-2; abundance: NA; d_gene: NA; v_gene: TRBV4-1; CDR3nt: TGCGCCAGCAGCTCCCGAACAAGGATATCAAGAGAAGATGGCTACACCTTC; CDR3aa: CASSSRTRISREDGYTF
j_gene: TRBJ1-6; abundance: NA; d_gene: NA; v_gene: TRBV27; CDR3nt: TGTGCCAGCAGTTCCCCCGGGACAAGTAATTCACCCCTCCACTTT; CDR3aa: CASSSPGTSNSPLHF
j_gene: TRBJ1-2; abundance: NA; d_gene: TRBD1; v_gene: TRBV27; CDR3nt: TGTGCCAGCAGTCCGGGACAGGGTATCGATGGCTACACCTTC; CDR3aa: CASSPGQGIDGYTF
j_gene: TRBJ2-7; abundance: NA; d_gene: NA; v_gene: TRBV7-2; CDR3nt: TGTGCCAGCAGTCTATACTCTTACGAGCAGTACTTC; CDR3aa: CASSLYSYEQYF